This entry describes one T cell receptor beta chain. It lacks a known antigen. The sample holds no much larger clone one base away, and base qualities are not on file. V is reduced by 7 bases and J by 0 bases, leaving a spacing of 14 bases between them. CDR1 is given as SGHRS and CDR2 as YFSETQ, both from the germline V gene. The CDR3, from cysteine to phenylalanine, totals 15 residues. The retained sequence is limited to the CDR3, 45 bases, with the frame set at the first base. This specimen belongs to a study of blood T cell repertoires in COVID-19 (TCRdb year 2020). Background for the entire study: Samples from collaborators originated in the United States, Italy and Spain and spanned both the acute and convalescent phases of COVID-19. The material from the prospective study consisted of cDNA or gDNA derived from T cells, B-cell-depleted T cells, or PBMCs. Samples were obtained from the ongoing ImmuneRACE study (first 160 participants) and from over 1,000 subjects provided by 6 global collaborators. Where HLA class I and class II types were available, the types were taken from metadata supplied by the sample provider, not from assay-based typing. Deeply sampled blood TCRbeta repertoires from subjects exposed to, actively infected with, or recovered from COVID-19 were included in the dataset. The repertoires were made available in a free public database intended to serve as a resource for research on the immune response to SARS-CoV-2. A de-identified subject ID, COVID-19 status, age in years and sex were almost always included in the sample metadata.

Each collaborating institution followed its own protocols to collect whole blood in K2EDTA tubes. For TCRbeta analysis, collaborator samples were shipped as frozen whole blood, as isolated PBMCs, or as DNA extracted from either sample type. The immunoSEQ Assay, a bias-controlled multiplex PCR, was used to amplify TCRbeta CDR3 regions from genomic DNA. Concerning the study's data processing: Within the assay, amplification of reference gene primers was used to estimate how many nucleated cells each sample contained. Sequence reads were collapsed and filtered to measure the absolute abundance of every unique TCRbeta CDR3 rearrangement. For each sample, productive Simpson clonality was calculated by taking the square root of Simpson's diversity index across productive rearrangements. In its TCRdb copy, this immuneACCESS table keeps in-frame sequences only and misses some clones. Where compared with another copy, unresolved V genes explain less than half of these, and the others have no known cause. The V and J calls and clone size come from that table; D and trimming were worked out from the DNA. The sample table lists approximately 59,000 clones, 89% of them with a count of one. The ten largest clones take up roughly 20% of the sample.

Findings and caveats that apply to the study as a whole: The amount of clinical and demographic metadata varied by source and participant and was provided uncurated.

Sequences were obtained from peripheral blood. Recombination linked TRBV5-1 to TRBJ2-1, with TRBD2 as a weak D call on 6 bases. The TCR sequence derives from a human donor in a cohort sampled during active COVID-19. The CDR3 in this case is CASATGDTSYNEQFF. The nucleotide sequence is given as TGCGCCAGCGCGACGGGGGATACCTCCTACAATGAGCAGTTCTTC.